This T cell receptor (beta chain) stems from a study of regulatory T cells in long-lasting Graves disease. V was cut by 4 bases and J by 2 bases, with 15 bases left in between. CDR1 is KGHSY and CDR2 is FQNENV in the germline V gene. The CDR3 extends over 15 amino acids. This clonotype came up a few times. With iRepertoire HTBI primers and Arm-PCR of CDR3 regions, TCR beta libraries were built. MiXCR, applied by TCRdb to the multiplex PCR reads, yields one record per CDR3 protein. The sample records about 400,000 distinct CDR3 sequences, less than 25% being singletons. This sample's time point: persistent/refractory GD, antithyroid drugs over 5 years with positive TRAb. PBMC-extracted RNA yielded the TCR library. Roughly 8.2 milliliters of peripheral blood were drawn into EDTA tubes.

This sample comprised peripheral blood mononuclear cells (PBMCs), obtained when the disease was refractory, from a patient treated with antithyroid drugs. This clonotype originated in a female donor with Graves disease. The chain is built from TRBV16 and TRBJ2-7, with D possibly TRBD1 on 6 matching bases. The CDR3: CASSLVDSKTYEQYF. The CDR3 DNA is TGTGCCAGCAGCCTTGTGGACAGCAAGACCTACGAGCAGTACTTC.